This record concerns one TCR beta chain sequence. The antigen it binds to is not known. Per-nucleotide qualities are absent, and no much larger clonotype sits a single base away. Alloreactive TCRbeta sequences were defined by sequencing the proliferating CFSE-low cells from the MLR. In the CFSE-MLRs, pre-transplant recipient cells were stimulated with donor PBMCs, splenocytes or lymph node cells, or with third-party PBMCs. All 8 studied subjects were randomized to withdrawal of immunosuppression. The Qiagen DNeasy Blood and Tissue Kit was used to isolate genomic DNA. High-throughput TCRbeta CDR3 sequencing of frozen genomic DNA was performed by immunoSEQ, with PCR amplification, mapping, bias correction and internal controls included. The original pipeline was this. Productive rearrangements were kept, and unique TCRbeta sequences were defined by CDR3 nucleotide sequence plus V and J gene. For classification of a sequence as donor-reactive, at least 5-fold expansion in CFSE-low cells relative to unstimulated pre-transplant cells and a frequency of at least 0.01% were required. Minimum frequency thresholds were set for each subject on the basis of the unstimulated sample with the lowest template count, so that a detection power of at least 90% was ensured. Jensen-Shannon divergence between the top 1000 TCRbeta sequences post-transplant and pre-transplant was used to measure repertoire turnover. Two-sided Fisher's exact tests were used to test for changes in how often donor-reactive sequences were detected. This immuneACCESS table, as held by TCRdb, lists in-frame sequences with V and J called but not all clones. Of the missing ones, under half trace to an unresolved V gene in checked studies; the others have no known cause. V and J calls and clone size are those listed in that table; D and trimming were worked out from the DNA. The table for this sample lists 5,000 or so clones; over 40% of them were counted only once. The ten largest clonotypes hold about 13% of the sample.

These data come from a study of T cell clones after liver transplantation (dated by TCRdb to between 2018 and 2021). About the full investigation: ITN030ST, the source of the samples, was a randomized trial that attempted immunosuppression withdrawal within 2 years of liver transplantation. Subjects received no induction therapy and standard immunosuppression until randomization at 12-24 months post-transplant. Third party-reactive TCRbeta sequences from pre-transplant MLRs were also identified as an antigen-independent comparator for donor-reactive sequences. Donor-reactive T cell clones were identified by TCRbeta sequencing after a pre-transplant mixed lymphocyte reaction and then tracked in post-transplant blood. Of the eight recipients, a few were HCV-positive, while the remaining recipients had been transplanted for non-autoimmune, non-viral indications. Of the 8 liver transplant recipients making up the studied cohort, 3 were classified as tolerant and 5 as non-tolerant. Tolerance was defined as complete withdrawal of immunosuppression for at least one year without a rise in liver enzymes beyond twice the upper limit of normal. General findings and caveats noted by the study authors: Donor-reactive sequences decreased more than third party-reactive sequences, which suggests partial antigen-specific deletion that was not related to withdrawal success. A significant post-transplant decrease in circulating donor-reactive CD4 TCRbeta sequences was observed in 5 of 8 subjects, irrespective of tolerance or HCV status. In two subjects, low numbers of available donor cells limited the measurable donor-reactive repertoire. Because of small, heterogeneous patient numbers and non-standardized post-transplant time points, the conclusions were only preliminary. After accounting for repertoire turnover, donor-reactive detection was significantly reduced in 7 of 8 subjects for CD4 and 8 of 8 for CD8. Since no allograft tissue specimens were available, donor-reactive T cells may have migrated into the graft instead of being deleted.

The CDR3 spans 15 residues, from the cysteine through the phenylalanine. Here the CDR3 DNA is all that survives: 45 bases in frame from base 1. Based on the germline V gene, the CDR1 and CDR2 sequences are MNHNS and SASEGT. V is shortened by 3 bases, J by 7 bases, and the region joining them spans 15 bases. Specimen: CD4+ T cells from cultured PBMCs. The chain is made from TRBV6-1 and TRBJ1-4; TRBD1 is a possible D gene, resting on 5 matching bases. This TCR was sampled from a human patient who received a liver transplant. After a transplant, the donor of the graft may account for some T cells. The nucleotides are TGTGCCAGCAGTGAGTGGTGGCAGGGAGGTGAAAAACTGTTTTTT. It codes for CASSEWWQGGEKLFF.